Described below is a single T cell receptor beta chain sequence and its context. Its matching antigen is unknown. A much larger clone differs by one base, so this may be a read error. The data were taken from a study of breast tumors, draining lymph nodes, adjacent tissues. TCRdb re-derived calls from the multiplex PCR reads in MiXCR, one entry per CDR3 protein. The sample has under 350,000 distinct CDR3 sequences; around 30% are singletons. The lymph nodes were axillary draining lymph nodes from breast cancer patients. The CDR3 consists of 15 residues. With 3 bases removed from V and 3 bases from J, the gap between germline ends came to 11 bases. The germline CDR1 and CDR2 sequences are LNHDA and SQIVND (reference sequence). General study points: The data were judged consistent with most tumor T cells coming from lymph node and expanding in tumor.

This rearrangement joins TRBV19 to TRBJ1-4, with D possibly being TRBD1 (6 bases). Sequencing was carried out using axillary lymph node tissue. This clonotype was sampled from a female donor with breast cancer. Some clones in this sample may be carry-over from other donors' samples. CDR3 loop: CASSIPTGSNEKLFF. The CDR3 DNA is TGTGCCAGTAGTATTCCCACAGGGTCTAATGAAAAACTGTTTTTT.